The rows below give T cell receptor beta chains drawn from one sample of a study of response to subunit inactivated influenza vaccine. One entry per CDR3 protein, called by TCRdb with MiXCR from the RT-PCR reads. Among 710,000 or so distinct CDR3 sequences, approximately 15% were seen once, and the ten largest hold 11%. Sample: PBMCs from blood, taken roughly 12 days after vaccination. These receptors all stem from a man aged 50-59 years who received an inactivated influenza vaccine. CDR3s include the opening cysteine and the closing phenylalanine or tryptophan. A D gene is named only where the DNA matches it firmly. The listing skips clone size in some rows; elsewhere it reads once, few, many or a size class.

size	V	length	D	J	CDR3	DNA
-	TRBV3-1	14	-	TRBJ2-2	CASSQAGATGELFF	TGTGCCAGCAGCCAGGCCGGGGCCACCGGGGAGCTGTTTTTT
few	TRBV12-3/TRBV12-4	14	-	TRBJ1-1	CASSYGRGNTEAFF	TGTGCCAGCAGTTATGGTCGGGGGAACACTGAAGCTTTCTTT
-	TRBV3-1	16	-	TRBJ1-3	CASSQELGISGNTIYF	TGTGCCAGCAGCCAAGAACTGGGCATCTCTGGAAACACCATATATTTT
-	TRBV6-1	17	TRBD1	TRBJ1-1	CASTTPRQGISDTEAFF	TGTGCCAGCACCACTCCCCGACAGGGGATATCGGACACTGAAGCTTTCTTT
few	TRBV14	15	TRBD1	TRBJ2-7	CASSEGQGAPYEQYF	TGTGCCAGCAGCGAAGGACAGGGGGCCCCCTACGAGCAGTACTTC
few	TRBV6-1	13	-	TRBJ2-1	CASRMTPYNEQFF	TGTGCCAGCAGAATGACACCTTACAATGAGCAGTTCTTC
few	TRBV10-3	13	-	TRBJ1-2	CAISESYGDGYTF	TGTGCCATCAGTGAGTCGTATGGGGATGGCTACACCTTC
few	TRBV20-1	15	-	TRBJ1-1	CSAREGIGVNTEAFF	TGCAGTGCTAGAGAGGGCATTGGGGTGAACACTGAAGCTTTCTTT
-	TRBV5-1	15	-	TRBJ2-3	CASSSPTRGIDTQYF	TGCGCCAGCAGCTCCCCGACTAGAGGGATAGATACGCAGTATTTT
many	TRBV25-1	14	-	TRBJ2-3	CASSVGRRTDTQYF	TGTGCCAGCAGTGTTGGCAGGCGCACAGATACGCAGTATTTT
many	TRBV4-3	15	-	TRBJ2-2	CASSQALYSGGELFF	TGCGCCAGCAGCCAAGCTCTCTACAGTGGGGGGGAGCTGTTTTTT
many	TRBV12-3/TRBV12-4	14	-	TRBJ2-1	CASTSDSSYNEQFF	TGTGCCAGCACCTCGGACAGCTCCTACAATGAGCAGTTCTTC
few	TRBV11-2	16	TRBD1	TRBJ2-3	CASSLDRGLTTDTQYF	TGTGCCAGCAGCTTAGACAGGGGGCTGACGACAGATACGCAGTATTTT
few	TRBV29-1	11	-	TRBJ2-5	CSVRTRETQYF	TGCAGCGTAAGGACGCGGGAGACCCAGTACTTC
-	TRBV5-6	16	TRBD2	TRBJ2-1	CASSPVSSGGRNEQFF	TGTGCCAGCAGCCCTGTTTCCAGCGGGGGCCGTAATGAGCAGTTCTTC
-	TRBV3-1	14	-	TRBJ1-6	CASSQTLPMSPLHF	TGTGCCAGCAGCCAGACCCTCCCGATGTCACCCCTCCACTTT
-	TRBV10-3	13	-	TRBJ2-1	CAISAGGVNEQFF	TGTGCCATCAGTGCTGGGGGAGTGAACGAGCAGTTCTTC
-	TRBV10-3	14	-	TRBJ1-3	CAITSDAAGNTIYF	TGTGCCATCACTTCGGACGCAGCTGGAAACACCATATATTTT
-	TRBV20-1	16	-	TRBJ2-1	CSARDPGRGPYNEQFF	TGCAGTGCTAGAGATCCGGGGCGGGGACCCTACAATGAGCAGTTCTTC
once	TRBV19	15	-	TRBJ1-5	CASTKIGILNQPQHF	TGTGCCAGTACCAAGATAGGGATACTCAATCAGCCCCAGCATTTT
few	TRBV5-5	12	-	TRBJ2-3	CASSELTDTQYF	TGTGCCAGCAGCGAACTCACAGATACGCAGTATTTT
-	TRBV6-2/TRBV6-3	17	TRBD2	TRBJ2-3	CASSFGLAGSDTDTQYF	TGTGCCAGCAGTTTCGGACTAGCGGGATCCGACACAGATACGCAGTATTTT
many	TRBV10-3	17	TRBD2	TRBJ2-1	CAISGGAWTSGGFEQFF	TGTGCCATCAGTGGGGGGGCGTGGACTAGCGGAGGGTTTGAGCAGTTCTTC
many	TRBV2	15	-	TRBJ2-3	CASSEVLAQRNTQYF	TGTGCCAGCAGTGAAGTTTTGGCGCAGCGAAATACGCAGTATTTT
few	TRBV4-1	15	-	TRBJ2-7	CASSQEARPPYEQYF	TGCGCCAGCAGCCAAGAAGCTAGGCCCCCCTACGAGCAGTACTTC
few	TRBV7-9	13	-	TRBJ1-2	CASSSDRRYGYTF	TGTGCCAGCAGCTCCGACAGGAGATATGGCTACACCTTC
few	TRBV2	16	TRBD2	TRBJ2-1	CASSEGLAGPYNEQFF	TGTGCCAGCAGTGAGGGACTAGCGGGGCCCTACAATGAGCAGTTCTTC
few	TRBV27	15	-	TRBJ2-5	CASRRIAAPVETQYF	TGTGCCAGCAGGAGGATAGCGGCCCCCGTGGAGACCCAGTACTTC
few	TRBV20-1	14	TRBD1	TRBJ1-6	CSAAGGHSNSPLHF	TGCAGTGCTGCAGGGGGCCATTCTAATTCACCCCTCCACTTT
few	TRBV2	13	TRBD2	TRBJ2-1	CATKAGGGNEQFF	TGTGCCACCAAAGCGGGGGGTGGGAATGAGCAGTTCTTC
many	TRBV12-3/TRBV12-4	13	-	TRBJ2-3	CASSSGRASTQYF	TGTGCCAGCAGCTCAGGCCGAGCGTCTACGCAGTATTTT
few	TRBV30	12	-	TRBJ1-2	CAWSRQSYGYTF	TGTGCCTGGAGTAGACAGAGCTATGGCTACACCTTC
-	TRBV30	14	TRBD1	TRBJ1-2	CAWSGGTGVYGYTF	TGTGCCTGGAGTGGGGGGACAGGTGTTTATGGCTACACCTTC
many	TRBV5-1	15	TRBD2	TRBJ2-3	CASSPERGGTDTQYF	TGCGCCAGCAGCCCCGAGCGGGGGGGCACAGATACGCAGTATTTT
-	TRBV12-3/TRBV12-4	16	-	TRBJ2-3	CASSLSGRPVFDTQYF	TGTGCCAGCAGTTTAAGCGGACGGCCGGTCTTCGATACGCAGTATTTT
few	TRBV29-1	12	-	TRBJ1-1	CSVEWGVTEAFF	TGCAGCGTTGAGTGGGGGGTCACTGAAGCTTTCTTT
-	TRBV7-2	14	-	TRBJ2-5	CASSLATYKETQYF	TGTGCCAGCAGCTTAGCGACCTACAAAGAGACCCAGTACTTC
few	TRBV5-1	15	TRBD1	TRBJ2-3	CASSLVTGAVDTQYF	TGCGCCAGCAGCTTGGTCACAGGGGCGGTGGATACGCAGTATTTT
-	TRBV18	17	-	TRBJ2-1	CASSPPNARSSYNEQFF	TGTGCCAGCTCACCACCGAATGCCCGAAGCTCCTACAATGAGCAGTTCTTC
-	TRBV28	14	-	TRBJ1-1	CASSRGTHNTEAFF	TGTGCCAGCAGTCGAGGGACCCATAACACTGAAGCTTTCTTT
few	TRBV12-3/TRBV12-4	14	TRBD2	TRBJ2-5	CASRTAGREETQYF	TGTGCCAGCAGGACCGCGGGGAGGGAAGAGACCCAGTACTTC
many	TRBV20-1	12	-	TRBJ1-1	CSARGGNTEAFF	TGCAGCGCCCGGGGGGGGAACACTGAAGCTTTCTTT
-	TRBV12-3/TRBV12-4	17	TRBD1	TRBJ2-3	CASSPSDRAVLTDTQYF	TGTGCCAGCAGTCCATCCGACAGGGCCGTCCTCACAGATACGCAGTATTTT
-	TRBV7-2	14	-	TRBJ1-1	CASSLNPVSGMAFF	TGTGCCAGCAGCTTAAATCCTGTCTCGGGCATGGCTTTCTTT
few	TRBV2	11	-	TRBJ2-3	CASSEVDTQYF	TGTGCCAGCAGTGAAGTGGATACGCAGTATTTT
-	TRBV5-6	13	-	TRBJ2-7	CASSWGGFYEQYF	TGTGCCAGCAGCTGGGGGGGCTTCTACGAGCAGTACTTC
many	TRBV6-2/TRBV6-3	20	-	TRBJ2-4	CASSYTPGHGNTLAKNIQYF	TGTGCCAGCAGTTACACGCCGGGACACGGAAATACCCTAGCCAAAAACATTCAGTACTTC
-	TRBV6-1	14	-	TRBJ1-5	CASSERVSPQPQHF	TGTGCCAGCAGTGAGCGAGTCAGCCCTCAGCCCCAGCATTTT
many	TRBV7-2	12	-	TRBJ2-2	CASSTPPGELFF	TGTGCCAGCAGTACTCCTCCCGGGGAGCTGTTTTTT
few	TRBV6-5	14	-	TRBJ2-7	CASSWAGSFYEQYF	TGTGCCAGCAGTTGGGCGGGCAGCTTTTACGAGCAGTACTTC
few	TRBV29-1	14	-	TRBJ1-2	CSVEGERTVYGYTF	TGCAGCGTTGAAGGGGAAAGGACGGTCTATGGCTACACCTTC
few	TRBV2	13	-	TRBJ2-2	CASRSGDKGELFF	TGTGCCAGCAGGTCAGGGGATAAGGGGGAGCTGTTTTTT
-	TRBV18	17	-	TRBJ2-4	CASSPTRGRSLENTQYF	TGTGCCAGCTCACCTACTCGAGGACGGTCCTTAGAAAACACTCAGTACTTC
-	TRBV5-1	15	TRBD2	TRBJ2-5	CASSFEAGGRETQYF	TGCGCCAGCAGCTTTGAAGCGGGAGGTCGGGAGACCCAGTACTTC
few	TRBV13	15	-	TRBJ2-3	CASSLGRENVDTQYF	TGTGCCAGCAGCTTAGGCCGGGAGAATGTAGATACGCAGTATTTT